The source of this TCR beta chain is a study of T cells in Graves' hyperthyroidism and ophthalmopathy. Study summary: Before treatment of any kind, peripheral blood was taken at initial diagnosis.

RNA transcripts yielded amplified TCR beta CDR3 regions. In the first-round RT-PCR of the TCR CDR3, the HTBI primer set was used. TCRdb analysed the multiplex PCR reads with MiXCR anew, one entry per CDR3 protein. The profile shows approximately 530,000 distinct CDR3 sequences, around 17% of them singletons. No ophthalmopathy progression within 18 months constituted stable Graves' hyperthyroidism. The germline gives CDR1 SQVTM, CDR2 ANQGSEA. The CDR3 has 14 amino acids. V lost 8 bases to trimming and J lost 7 bases; unmatched junction nucleotides: 12. The receptor comes from a woman aged 18 to 35 with Graves' hyperthyroidism. The gene calls are TRBV29-1 and TRBJ2-7; TRBD2 aligns across 12 bases. Material: blood. The CDR3 nucleotides read TGCAGCTACCGGACTAGCGGGAATTTGGAGGAGCAGTACTTC. It specifies CSYRTSGNLEEQYF.